The rows below give T cell receptor beta chains drawn from one sample of a study of blood T cell repertoires in COVID-19. Sequenced by immunoSEQ multiplex PCR; TCRdb stores in-frame clones only, minus some. The sample records more than 75,000 clones, roughly 76% being singletons. Material: peripheral blood. The source is a woman aged 80 or over with active or convalescent COVID-19. The CDR3 runs from the conserved cysteine through the conserved F or W.

>TRBV5-4|TRBJ2-5|15
CASSGSGIKEETQYF
>TRBV4-2|TRBJ1-1|13
CASSQDRSTEAFF
>TRBV2|TRBJ2-7|12
CASRDDRVEQYF
>TRBV7-3|TRBJ2-5|14
CASSLNGGEETQYF
>TRBV14|TRBJ1-1|14
CASSQGRRSSEAFF
>TRBV7-3|TRBJ2-1|16
CASRVQAGGSYNEQFF
>TRBV29-1|TRBJ2-3|12
CSVRETTDTQYF
>TRBV19|TRBJ2-7|15
CASSISDRGNNEQYF
>TRBV4-1|TRBJ2-5|17
CASSQALTSGGQETQYF
>TRBV28|TRBJ1-2|16
CASRIPTGQGGDGYTF
>TRBV25-1|TRBJ1-4|16
CASSAFVGEANEKLFF
>TRBV30|TRBJ2-6|13
CALGTAGANVLTF
>TRBV11-2|TRBJ1-3|14
CASRPTGAGNTIYF
>TRBV5-6|TRBJ1-3|17
CASSPRGKPLSGNTIYF
>TRBV15|TRBJ2-3|19
CATSIQGPGLAGATDTQYF
>TRBV6-5|TRBJ2-2|14
CASTRGSNTGELFF
>TRBV5-8|TRBJ1-2|15
CASSFIVQGARGYTF
>TRBV29-1|TRBJ2-7|13
CSVAQGEAYEQYF
>TRBV7-9|TRBJ2-1|19
CASSPAGTDITSSYNEQFF
>TRBV6-4|TRBJ1-2|13
CASSRSAGDGYTF
>TRBV5-6|TRBJ1-2|14
CASSLPGGSGGYTF
>TRBV6-1|TRBJ2-3|14
CASSEGRGTDTQYF
>TRBV6-5|TRBJ2-1|14
CASRLGRAYNEQFF
>TRBV9|TRBJ2-1|16
CASSVQPRVAYNEQFF
>TRBV24-1|TRBJ2-7|15
CATSDPRTGAYEQYF
>TRBV9|TRBJ2-5|15
CASSGADLAGGSQYF
>TRBV28|TRBJ1-3|13
CASSPDSRNTIYF
>TRBV6-5|TRBJ1-3|15
CAILLGTVRGNTIYF
>TRBV7-2|TRBJ1-2|13
CASSPWRIYGYTF
>TRBV2|TRBJ1-4|15
CASSADRVSNEKLFF
>TRBV3-1/TRBV3-2|TRBJ2-7|19
CASSQDPPFSGSLNHEQYF